Listed below are T cell receptor beta chains from one sample, sequenced in a study of molecular identifiers for immune sequencing clone quantification. TCRdb fed the PCR reads into MiXCR, producing one record per CDR3 protein. The sample lists 600,000 to 650,000 distinct CDR3 sequences; 15% to 20% were seen once. The sequenced sample consisted of naive CD8+ T cells from blood, with Jurkat cell RNA spiked in. The receptors come from a human donor in good health. Some libraries in this study had Jurkat cell RNA spiked in. Each CDR3 is given without its conserved first and last residue.

V	J	CDR3
TRBV6-6	TRBJ2-1	ASSLLAGGPNEQF
TRBV9	TRBJ2-3	TSSVGQEGWGTDTQY
TRBV4-3	TRBJ2-7	ASSRAQGQEAYEQY
TRBV5-1	TRBJ2-5	ASSLIRGRETQY
TRBV12-3/TRBV12-4	TRBJ1-1	ASGWGEAF
TRBV9	TRBJ2-3	ASSASLGGRPPNTQY
TRBV4-1	TRBJ2-7	ASSRQGARLYEQY
TRBV12-3/TRBV12-4	TRBJ2-7	ASSPTNAGSYEQY
TRBV7-9	TRBJ2-3	ASSLVGGHTDTQY
TRBV19	TRBJ2-5	ASSTDRVETQY
TRBV12-3/TRBV12-4	TRBJ1-4	ASSLIGGHEKLF
TRBV12-5	TRBJ1-4	ASGSWYQSTGDVGKLF
TRBV7-2	TRBJ1-1	ASSLVESGTGENTEAF
TRBV5-3	TRBJ1-6	ANSTRDSPSPLH
TRBV12-3/TRBV12-4	TRBJ2-2	ASSLIGPLGTGELF
TRBV11-3	TRBJ2-7	ASSLVRSDRRHYEQY
TRBV2	TRBJ2-5	ASSDRRETQY
TRBV7-9	TRBJ2-1	ASSPTRDRDNEQF
TRBV4-1	TRBJ2-4	ASSQDVGLSIQY
TRBV5-1	TRBJ2-3	ASSLGSSGSVTDTQY
TRBV20-1	TRBJ2-1	SARDAPYYNEQF
TRBV20-1	TRBJ2-1	SARLVRGDTYEQF